This entry lists 2 T cell receptor beta chains sequenced from one sample in a study of shared clonotypes between healthy human individuals. TCRdb's copy holds only in-frame clones and misses some; the assay was immunoSEQ multiplex PCR. The sample records about 2 million clones, over 85% being singletons. The specimen was naive CD4+ T cells sorted from blood. The subset: CD45RA+ positively selected. All receptors derive from a man aged 18 to 35 in good health.

For this clone: At the DNA level, this CDR3 is encoded by other sequences in the same sample as well. The chain employs TRBV10-1 and TRBJ2-2; D unclear. Germline V gene lookup returns CDR1 WNHNN and CDR2 SYGVQD (reference sequence). The germline V and J ends were trimmed by 5 bases and 5 bases, with 6 bases remaining between them. The CDR3 runs 12 residues. The CDR3 DNA sequence: TGCGCCAGCAGTAGTGGTACCGGGGAGCTGTTTTTT. Its protein is CASSSGTGELFF.

The chain links TRBV7-9 to TRBJ2-3; tentative D call: TRBD2 (6 bases). Germline V gene data show CDR1 as SEHNR and CDR2 as FQNEAQ (reference sequence). V gave up 5 bases and J gave up 2 bases, with 8 bases separating them. CDR3 length equals 13 residues. The CDR3 nucleotides read TGTGCCAGCAGCCGGGACTTCACAGATACGCAGTATTTT. Translated, it gives CASSRDFTDTQYF.